This T cell receptor (beta chain) was sequenced in a study of T cell responses to AZD1222 COVID-19 vaccine. Germline loops: CDR1 PRHDT, CDR2 FYEKMQ (reference sequence). The CDR3 sequence is 14 residues long. The junction had 2 bases not matched to a gene; V was cut back by 3 bases and J by 4 bases. The repertoire was sequenced with immunoSEQ multiplex PCR; TCRdb's copy has only in-frame clones and lacks some. The sample lists about 150,000 clones; 86% were seen once. Material: peripheral blood, obtained on day 0 of MenACWY control vaccination. This sequence joins TRBV13 and TRBJ1-4; 7 nucleotides match TRBD1. The receptor was derived from an adult in good health. The CDR3 nucleotides are TGTGCCAGCAGCTTGACAGGGAGTAATGAAAAACTGTTTTTT. It encodes CASSLTGSNEKLFF.